This TCR beta chain was captured by sequencing in a study of CD4 T cells in relation to SARS-CoV-2 and coronaviruses. Across the study: Negative control cultures got HIV-1 Nef peptides or no peptide.

The CDR3 has 13 amino acids. Germline V gene data show CDR1 as SGHTA and CDR2 as FQGNSA. V trimming: 5 bases; J trimming: 5 bases; junction bases outside the gene matches: 5. Generated by immunoSEQ multiplex PCR, the TCRdb table keeps only in-frame clones and is missing some. The table has almost 20,000 clones, 81% seen once; the top ten hold approximately 11%. The unexposed donors gave CD4+ T cells in about 2010-2019, prior to COVID-19. Isolation of CD4+ T cells took place after about eleven days in culture. Unexposed-donor CD4+ T cells were probed with SARS-CoV-2 S/N and four cold-coronavirus spikes, cells permitting. The table lists this clone with a few counts. Its cognate antigen is unknown.

This TCR derives from a human donor in good health. Sequenced sample: CD4+ T cells from PBMCs, cultured in vitro. This rearrangement joins TRBV7-2 to TRBJ1-1; 7 nucleotides agree with TRBD1. The CDR3 coding sequence is TGTGCCAGCAGCCCGCAGGGGGTTACTGAAGCTTTCTTT. This codes for CASSPQGVTEAFF.